This T cell receptor beta chain was sequenced for a study of monozygotic twins with inflammatory bowel disease. Comment on this clonotype: The antigen is not known.

The CDR3 extends over 14 amino acids. CDR1 is SEHNR and CDR2 is FQNEAQ in the germline V gene (reference sequence). General study results and limits: The sharing of clonotypes with others was lower in IBD patients than in healthy twins, especially with disease activity.

Per donor, approximately 2.3 ml of blood was collected and frozen. The UMIs carried a 6-nucleotide sample barcode, and they were added by template switching. TCRdb re-called the 5' RACE reads; one entry per CDR3 protein, DNA not given. Its table records some 440,000 distinct CDR3 sequences. This clonotype was obtained from a human donor with ulcerative colitis or Crohn's disease, or a healthy co-twin of an affected twin (not recorded which). Input material: blood. This chain links TRBV7-9 with TRBJ1-1; TCRdb outputs TRBD1, but without DNA this stays unchecked. This CDR3 is CASSLEGAHTEAFF.